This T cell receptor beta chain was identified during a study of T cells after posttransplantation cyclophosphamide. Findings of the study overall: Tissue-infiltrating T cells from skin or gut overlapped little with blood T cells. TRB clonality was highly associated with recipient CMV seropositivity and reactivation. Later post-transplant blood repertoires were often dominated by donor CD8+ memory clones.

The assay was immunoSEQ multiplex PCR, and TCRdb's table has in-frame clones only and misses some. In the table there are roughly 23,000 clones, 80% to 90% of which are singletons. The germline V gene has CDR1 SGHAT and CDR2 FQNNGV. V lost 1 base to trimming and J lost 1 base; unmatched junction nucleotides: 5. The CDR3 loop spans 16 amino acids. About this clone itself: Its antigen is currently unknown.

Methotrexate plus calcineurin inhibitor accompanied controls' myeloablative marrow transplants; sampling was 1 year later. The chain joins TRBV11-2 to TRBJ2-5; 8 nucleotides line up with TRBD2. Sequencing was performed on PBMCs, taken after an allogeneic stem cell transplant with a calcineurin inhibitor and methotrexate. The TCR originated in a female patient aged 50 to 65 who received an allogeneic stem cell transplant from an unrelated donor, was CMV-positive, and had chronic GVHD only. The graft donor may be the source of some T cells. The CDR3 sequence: CASSLGSGGSQETQYF. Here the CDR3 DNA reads TGTGCCAGCAGCTTAGGCAGCGGGGGAAGCCAAGAGACCCAGTACTTC.